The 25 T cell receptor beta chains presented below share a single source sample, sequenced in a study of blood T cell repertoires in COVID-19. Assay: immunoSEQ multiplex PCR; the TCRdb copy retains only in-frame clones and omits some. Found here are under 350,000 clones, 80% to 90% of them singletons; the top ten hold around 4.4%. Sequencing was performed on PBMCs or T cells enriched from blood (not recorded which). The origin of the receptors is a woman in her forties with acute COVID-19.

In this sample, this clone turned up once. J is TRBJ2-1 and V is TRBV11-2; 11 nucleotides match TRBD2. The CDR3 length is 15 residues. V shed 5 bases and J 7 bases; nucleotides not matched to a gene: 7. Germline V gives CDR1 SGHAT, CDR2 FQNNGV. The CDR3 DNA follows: TGTGCCAGCAGCAGACTAGCGGGAAGGGGAAATGAGCAGTTCTTC. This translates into CASSRLAGRGNEQFF.

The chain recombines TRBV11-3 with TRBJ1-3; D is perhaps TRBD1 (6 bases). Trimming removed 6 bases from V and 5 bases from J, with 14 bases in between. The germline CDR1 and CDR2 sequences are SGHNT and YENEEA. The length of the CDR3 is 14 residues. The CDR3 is CASRSGGARNTIYF. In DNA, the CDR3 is TGTGCCAGCAGATCCGGGGGGGCAAGAAACACCATATATTTT.

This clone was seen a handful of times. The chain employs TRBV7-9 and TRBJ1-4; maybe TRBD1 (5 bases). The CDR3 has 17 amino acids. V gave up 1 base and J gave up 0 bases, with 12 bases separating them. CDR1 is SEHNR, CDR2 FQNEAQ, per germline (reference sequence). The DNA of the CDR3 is TGTGCCAGCAGCTTAGGGACAAGCCTAACAACTAATGAAAAACTGTTTTTT. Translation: CASSLGTSLTTNEKLFF.

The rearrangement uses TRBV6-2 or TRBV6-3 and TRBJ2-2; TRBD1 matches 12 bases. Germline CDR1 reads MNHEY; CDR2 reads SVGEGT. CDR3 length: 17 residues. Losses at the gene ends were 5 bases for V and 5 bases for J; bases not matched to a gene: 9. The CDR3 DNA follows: TGTGCCAGCAGTCGGGACAGGGGGCGGGTAACGACCGGGGAGCTGTTTTTT. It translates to CASSRDRGRVTTGELFF.

Here the CDR3 reads CASGRSDSSGNTIYF. The CDR3 DNA reads TGTGCCAGCGGCAGGTCCGATAGCTCTGGAAACACCATATATTTT. The rearrangement uses TRBV19 and TRBJ1-3; D remains ambiguous. There are 15 residues in the CDR3. The ends were cut back, 9 bases at V and 0 bases at J, with 15 bases in the middle. Germline V lookup: CDR1 LNHDA, CDR2 SQIVND (reference sequence).

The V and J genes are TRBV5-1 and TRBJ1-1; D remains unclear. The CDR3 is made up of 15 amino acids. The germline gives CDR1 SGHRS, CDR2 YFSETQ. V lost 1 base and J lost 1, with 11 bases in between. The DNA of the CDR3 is TGCGCCAGCAGCTTGTTCGGGGAGCCGAACACTGAAGCTTTCTTT. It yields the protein CASSLFGEPNTEAFF.

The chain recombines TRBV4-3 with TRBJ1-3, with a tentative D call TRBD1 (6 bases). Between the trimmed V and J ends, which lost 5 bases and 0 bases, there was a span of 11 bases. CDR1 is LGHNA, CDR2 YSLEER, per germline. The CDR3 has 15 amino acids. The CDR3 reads CASSVGGVSGNTIYF. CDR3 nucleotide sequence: TGCGCCAGCAGCGTAGGGGGTGTCTCTGGAAACACCATATATTTT.

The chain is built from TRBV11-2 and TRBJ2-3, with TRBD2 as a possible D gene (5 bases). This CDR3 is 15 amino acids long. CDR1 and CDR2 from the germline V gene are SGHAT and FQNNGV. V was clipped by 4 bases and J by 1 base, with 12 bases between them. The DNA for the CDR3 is TGTGCCAGCAGCTCCTTGACGAGGGGCACAGATACGCAGTATTTT. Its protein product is CASSSLTRGTDTQYF.

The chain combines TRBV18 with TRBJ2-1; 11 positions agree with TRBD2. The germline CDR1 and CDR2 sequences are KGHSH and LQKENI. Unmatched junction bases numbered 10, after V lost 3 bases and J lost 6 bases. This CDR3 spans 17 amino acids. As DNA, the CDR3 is TGTGCCAGCTCACCCTACGGGACTAGCGGAGTCGGCAATGAGCAGTTCTTC. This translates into CASSPYGTSGVGNEQFF.

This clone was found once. The CDR3 here is CASSSGQGGRYEQYF. Written as DNA, the CDR3 is TGTGCCAGCAGCTCCGGACAGGGAGGTCGCTACGAGCAGTACTTC. The gene calls are TRBV11-3 and TRBJ2-7; 8 nucleotides match TRBD1. The germline CDR1 and CDR2 sequences are SGHNT and YENEEA. Trimming cost V 4 bases and J 3 bases; bases outside gene matches: 8. CDR3 length equals 15 residues.

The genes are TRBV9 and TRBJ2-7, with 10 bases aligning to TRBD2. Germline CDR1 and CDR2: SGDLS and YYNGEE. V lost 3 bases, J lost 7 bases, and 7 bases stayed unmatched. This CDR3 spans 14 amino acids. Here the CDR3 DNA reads TGTGCCAGCAGCGCCTATCCTAGCGGGAGTGAGCAGTACTTC. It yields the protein CASSAYPSGSEQYF.

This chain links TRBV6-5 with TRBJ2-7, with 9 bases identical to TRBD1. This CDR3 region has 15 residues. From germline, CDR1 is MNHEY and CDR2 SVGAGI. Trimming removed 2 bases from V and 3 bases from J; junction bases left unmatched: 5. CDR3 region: CASSYGTGTVYEQYF. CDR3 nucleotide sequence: TGTGCCAGCAGTTACGGGACAGGGACGGTCTACGAGCAGTACTTC.

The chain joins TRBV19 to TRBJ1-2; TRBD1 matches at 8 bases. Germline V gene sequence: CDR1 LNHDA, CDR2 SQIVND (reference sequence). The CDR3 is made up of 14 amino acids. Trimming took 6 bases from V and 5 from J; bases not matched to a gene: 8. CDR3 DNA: TGTGCCAGTAGCCCATACAGGGGGGCTTATGGCTACACCTTC. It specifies CASSPYRGAYGYTF.

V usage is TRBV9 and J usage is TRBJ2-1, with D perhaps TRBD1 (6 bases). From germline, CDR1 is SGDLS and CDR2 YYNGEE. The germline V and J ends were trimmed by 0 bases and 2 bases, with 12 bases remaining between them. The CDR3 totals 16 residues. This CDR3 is CASSVEGEPAYNEQFF. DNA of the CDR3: TGTGCCAGCAGCGTAGAGGGGGAACCCGCCTACAATGAGCAGTTCTTC.

The CDR3 DNA follows: TGTGCCAGCAGTTTGCCCAGGGCCAACTATGGCTACACCTTC. Protein product: CASSLPRANYGYTF. This chain links TRBV28 with TRBJ1-2, with TRBD1 as a possible D gene (5 bases). The CDR3 is made up of 14 amino acids. The ends were cut back, 3 bases at V and 2 bases at J, with 10 bases in the middle. Germline V CDR1 and CDR2: MDHEN, SYDVKM.

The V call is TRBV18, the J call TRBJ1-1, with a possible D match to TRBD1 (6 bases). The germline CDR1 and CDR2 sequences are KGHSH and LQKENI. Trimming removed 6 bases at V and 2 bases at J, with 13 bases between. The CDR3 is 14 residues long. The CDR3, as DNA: TGTGCCAGCTCGCGACAGGTAACTAACACTGAAGCTTTCTTT. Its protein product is CASSRQVTNTEAFF.

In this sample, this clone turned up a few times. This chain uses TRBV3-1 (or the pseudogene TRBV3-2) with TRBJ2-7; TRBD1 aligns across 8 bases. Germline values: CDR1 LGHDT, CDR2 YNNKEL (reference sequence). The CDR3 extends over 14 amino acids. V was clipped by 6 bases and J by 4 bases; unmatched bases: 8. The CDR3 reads CASSQGAFMYEQYF. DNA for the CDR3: TGTGCCAGCAGTCAGGGGGCTTTTATGTACGAGCAGTACTTC.

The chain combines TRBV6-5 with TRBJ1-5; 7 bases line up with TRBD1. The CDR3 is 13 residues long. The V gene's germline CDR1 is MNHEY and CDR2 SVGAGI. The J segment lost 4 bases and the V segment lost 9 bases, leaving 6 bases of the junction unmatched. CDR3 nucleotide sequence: TGTGCCAGTGGGACAGACCCTAATCAGCCCCAGCATTTT. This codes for CASGTDPNQPQHF.

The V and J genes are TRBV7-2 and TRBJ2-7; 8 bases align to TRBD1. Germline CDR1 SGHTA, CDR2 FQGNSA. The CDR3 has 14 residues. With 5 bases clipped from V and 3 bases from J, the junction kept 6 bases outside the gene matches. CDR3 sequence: CASSQRTGRYEQYF. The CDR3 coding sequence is TGTGCCAGCAGCCAACGGACAGGGCGCTACGAGCAGTACTTC.

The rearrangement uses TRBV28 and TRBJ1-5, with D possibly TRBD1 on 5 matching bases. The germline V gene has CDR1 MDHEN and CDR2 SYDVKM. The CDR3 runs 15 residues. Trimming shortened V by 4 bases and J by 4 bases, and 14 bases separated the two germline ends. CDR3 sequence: CASSSPTGGNQPQHF. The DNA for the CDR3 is TGTGCCAGCAGTTCTCCTACAGGAGGGAATCAGCCCCAGCATTTT.

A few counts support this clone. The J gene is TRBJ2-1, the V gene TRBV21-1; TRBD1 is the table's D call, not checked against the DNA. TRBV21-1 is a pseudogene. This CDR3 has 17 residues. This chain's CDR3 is CASSKDLGQGAQNEQFF. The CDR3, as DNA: TGTGCCAGCAGCAAAGACCTCGGACAGGGGGCGCAGAATGAGCAGTTCTTC.

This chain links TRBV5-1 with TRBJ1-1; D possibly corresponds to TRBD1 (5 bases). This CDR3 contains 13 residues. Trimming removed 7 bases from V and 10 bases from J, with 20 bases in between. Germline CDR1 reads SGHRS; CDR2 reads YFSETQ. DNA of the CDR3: TGCGCCAGCGCTTTTTCAGGGTTTGACGGAGCTTTCTTT. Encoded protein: CASAFSGFDGAFF.

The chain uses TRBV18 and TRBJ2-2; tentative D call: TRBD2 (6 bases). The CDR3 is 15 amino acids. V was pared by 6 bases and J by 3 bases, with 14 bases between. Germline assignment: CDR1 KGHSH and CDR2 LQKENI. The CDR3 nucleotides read TGTGCCAGCTCGGGCCGCGGGACGGACACCGGGGAGCTGTTTTTT. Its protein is CASSGRGTDTGELFF.

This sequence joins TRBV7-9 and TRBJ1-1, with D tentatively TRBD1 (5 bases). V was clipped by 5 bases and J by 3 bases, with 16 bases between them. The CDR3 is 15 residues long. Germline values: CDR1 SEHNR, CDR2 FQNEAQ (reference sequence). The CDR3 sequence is CASSLLPDSYTEAFF. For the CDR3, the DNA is TGTGCCAGCAGCCTCCTTCCCGACAGTTACACTGAAGCTTTCTTT.

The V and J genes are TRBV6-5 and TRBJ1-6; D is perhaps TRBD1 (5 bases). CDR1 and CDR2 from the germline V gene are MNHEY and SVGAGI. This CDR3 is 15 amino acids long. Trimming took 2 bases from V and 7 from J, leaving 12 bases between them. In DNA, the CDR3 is TGTGCCAGCAGTTACCAGGGTCAGTCAAATTCACCCCTCCACTTT. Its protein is CASSYQGQSNSPLHF.